This T cell receptor (beta chain) was identified in a study of shared clonotypes between healthy human individuals. This clone was detected once. Its cognate antigen is unknown. The study, taken as a whole, reports: Collection of samples was limited to blood; tissue repertoires likely differ.

Germline CDR1 and CDR2: SEHNR and FQNEAQ (reference sequence). The CDR3 contains 14 residues. V was shortened by 1 base and J by 6 bases, with 11 bases between the two germline ends. Generated by immunoSEQ multiplex PCR, the TCRdb table keeps only in-frame clones and is missing some. The sample yields fewer than 600,000 clones, about four fifths seen once. The chain links TRBV7-9 to TRBJ2-3; D possibly corresponds to TRBD1 (5 bases). Sequenced: PBMCs. This receptor was taken from a woman between 35 and 50 years old in good health. Some clones in this sample may be carry-over from other donors' samples. The CDR3 protein is CASSLGLGRDTQYF. DNA of the CDR3: TGTGCCAGCAGCTTAGGGCTGGGGCGGGATACGCAGTATTTT.